This passage covers 17 T cell receptor beta chains from one sample sequenced in a study of blood T cells in healthy people across ages. Next came a second PCR, run for about 6 to 11 cycles, which used a sample-barcoded 5' primer along with a J-beta primer mix. TCRdb reanalysed the 5' RACE reads using MiXCR and keeps one entry per CDR3 protein. This sample carries about 1.4 million distinct CDR3 sequences, 59% of them seen once, and the ten largest clones take about 6.7%. Specimen: blood. Source of these receptors: a man younger than 35 in good health.

J is TRBJ2-5 and V is TRBV5-4; a possible D gene is TRBD2 (6 bases). Germline CDR1 reads SGHNT; CDR2 reads YYREEE (reference sequence). Trimming pared 4 bases from V and 11 bases from J, leaving 24 bases between. This CDR3 has 15 amino acids. The CDR3 loop is CASSLVGGGVDKQYF. CDR3 coding DNA: TGTGCCAGCAGCCTTGTGGGGGGTGGGGTTGACAAGCAGTACTTC.

The chain links TRBV20-1 to TRBJ1-5, with 7 bases that match TRBD1. Trimming cost V 1 base and J 7 bases; bases outside gene matches: 7. The CDR3 is made up of 14 amino acids. CDR1 is DFQATT and CDR2 is SNEGSKA in the germline V gene (reference sequence). Written as DNA, the CDR3 is TGCAGTGCTAGAGGGGGGACAGTCAACCAGCCCCAGCATTTT. Protein sequence: CSARGGTVNQPQHF.

J is TRBJ2-5 and V is TRBV20-1, with D perhaps matching TRBD1 (5 bases). The J call is uncertain, as TRBJ2-7 better fits the DNA end. The CDR3 totals 15 residues. Germline V gene data show CDR1 as DFQATT and CDR2 as SNEGSKA (reference sequence). The CDR3 DNA follows: TGCAGTGCTAGAGAAGGGCGGACAAGCTCCTACGAGCAGTACTTC. Its protein product is CSAREGRTSSYEQYF.

The V gene is TRBV27, the J gene TRBJ1-1, with 8 positions matching TRBD1. Per germline, CDR1 MNHEY and CDR2 SMNVEV (reference sequence). V lost 3 bases to trimming and J lost 1 base; unmatched junction nucleotides: 4. The CDR3 contains 15 residues. In nucleotides, the CDR3 is TGTGCCAGCAGTTTCCACGGACAGGGGAACACTGAAGCTTTCTTT. Encoded protein: CASSFHGQGNTEAFF.

This clonotype was seen a few times. The genes are TRBV20-1 and TRBJ1-1; unclear D gene. The length of the CDR3 is 16 residues. V was cut by 2 bases and J by 0 bases, with 16 bases left in between. CDR1 and CDR2 from the germline V gene are DFQATT and SNEGSKA (reference sequence). This CDR3 is CSARSQSLRLNTEAFF. CDR3 DNA sequence: TGCAGTGCTAGATCGCAGAGCCTTAGACTGAACACTGAAGCTTTCTTT.

Note on this clonotype: Mismatch with germline at one junction end may stem from a read error. The rearrangement links TRBV20-1 to TRBJ2-5, with a tentative D call TRBD2 (6 bases). The CDR3 has 12 amino acids. CDR1 and CDR2 (germline): DFQATT, SNEGSKA (reference sequence). The CDR3 DNA sequence: TGCAGCGCTACCCCACGGGGGGAGACCCAGTACTTC. Its translation is CSATPRGETQYF.

The gene calls are TRBV2 and TRBJ2-1; 11 bases fit TRBD2. CDR3 length: 18 amino acids. Germline assignment: CDR1 SNHLY and CDR2 FYNNEI. Unmatched junction bases numbered 11, after V lost 0 bases and J lost 7 bases. The CDR3 nucleotides read TGTGCCAGCAGTGAAGCGCTCACTTTTAGCGGGAGGGGGAATGAGCAGTTCTTC. As protein: CASSEALTFSGRGNEQFF.

Written as DNA, the CDR3 is TGTGCCAGCAGCTCCCGAGGACAGGGGGCGCTTGTCTCTGGGGCCAACGTCCTGACTTTC. As protein: CASSSRGQGALVSGANVLTF. V gene TRBV11-2 combines with J gene TRBJ2-6; 11 nucleotides line up with TRBD1. V dropped 4 bases and J dropped 0; count of bases not matched to a gene: 11. The germline V gene encodes CDR1 SGHAT and CDR2 FQNNGV. The CDR3 is made up of 20 amino acids.

V and J are TRBV20-1 and TRBJ2-3, with 8 bases that match TRBD2. The germline gives CDR1 DFQATT, CDR2 SNEGSKA (reference sequence). J gave up 0 bases and V 6 bases, and 11 bases lay outside the gene matches. CDR3 length: 16 residues. The CDR3 is CSAQTGGGSSTDTQYF. CDR3 DNA sequence: TGCAGTGCCCAGACTGGCGGGGGGTCTAGCACAGATACGCAGTATTTT.

This clonotype was found once. The chain is built from TRBV30 and TRBJ2-3; 10 bases are a match to TRBD2. The CDR3 covers 15 residues. Germline V gene sequence: CDR1 GTSNPN, CDR2 SVGIG (reference sequence). J lost 1 base, V lost 4 bases, and 5 bases had no gene match. The CDR3 sequence is CAWTTGTSGTDTQYF. The CDR3 DNA is TGTGCCTGGACTACCGGGACTAGCGGCACAGATACGCAGTATTTT.

About this clonotype: Germline is not matched at one junction end, which may reflect a read error. This chain's CDR3 is CASSPGTGEVPDTQYF. Here the CDR3 DNA reads TGTGCTAGCAGTCCTGGGACAGGGGAGGTTCCAGATACGCAGTATTTT. The J gene is TRBJ2-3, the V gene TRBV7-7; 10 bases map to TRBD1. Germline lookup yields CDR1 SSHAT and CDR2 FNYEAQ (reference sequence). The CDR3 sequence is 16 residues long.

V and J are TRBV29-1 and TRBJ1-2; 10 nucleotides match TRBD1. The CDR3 has 15 residues. Germline values: CDR1 SQVTM, CDR2 ANQGSEA. With 1 base clipped from V and 7 bases from J, the junction kept 9 bases outside the gene matches. CDR3 sequence: CSVEVPGQGSAGYTF. The CDR3 region has the DNA TGCAGCGTTGAAGTACCGGGACAGGGGTCGGCTGGCTACACCTTC.

The count of this clonotype is one. The chain carries TRBV6-2 or TRBV6-3 and TRBJ2-2, with 12 positions matching TRBD2. Germline-derived CDR1 and CDR2 are MNHEY and SVGEGT. V gave up 2 bases and J gave up 7 bases; unmatched junction bases: 11. The CDR3 has 18 residues. The CDR3, as DNA: TGTGCCAGCAGTTACCCGGTGTCGACTAGCGGGGGCCTCGGGGAGCTGTTTTTT. Residues: CASSYPVSTSGGLGELFF.

The chain uses TRBV7-9 and TRBJ1-5; D unclear. Trimming removed 3 bases from V and 6 bases from J, with 6 bases in between. Germline lookup yields CDR1 SEHNR and CDR2 FQNEAQ (reference sequence). The CDR3 sequence is 12 residues long. CDR3 DNA: TGTGCCAGCAGCTTTAATCTTCAGCCCCAGCATTTT. This translates into CASSFNLQPQHF. The full variable domain, rest sourced from reference TRBV7-9 and TRBJ1-5, is DTGVSQNPRHKITKRGQNVTFRCDPISEHNRLYWYRQTLGQGPEFLTYFQNEAQLEKSRLLSDRFSAERPKGSFSTLEIQRTEQGDSAMYLCASSFNLQPQHFGDGTRLSIL.

The chain recombines TRBV20-1 with TRBJ1-2; D may be TRBD1 (5 bases). CDR3 length: 13 residues. V was trimmed by 3 bases and J by 6 bases, leaving 14 bases between them. Germline CDR1 DFQATT, CDR2 SNEGSKA (reference sequence). CDR3 nucleotide sequence: TGCAGTGCTAGGGACTCAGGGAACCATGGCTACACCTTC. Translated: CSARDSGNHGYTF.

A few counts support this clonotype. V is TRBV9 and J is TRBJ2-7, with 7 bases identical to TRBD2. The J call may be wrong; the DNA end is better matched by TRBJ2-5. CDR3 length equals 14 residues. The germline gives CDR1 SGDLS, CDR2 YYNGEE. The CDR3 reads CASSASWGGGTQYF. The CDR3 DNA follows: TGTGCCAGCAGCGCATCGTGGGGGGGAGGGACCCAGTACTTC.

V and J are TRBV27 and TRBJ2-5; TRBD1 agrees at 9 bases. The CDR3 is 17 residues long. V shed 0 bases, J shed 3 bases, and the junction held 8 bases outside the gene matches. Germline V lookup: CDR1 MNHEY, CDR2 SMNVEV (reference sequence). The CDR3 spells CASSLSPPTGGEETQYF. The CDR3 DNA sequence: TGTGCCAGCAGTTTATCCCCCCCGACAGGGGGAGAAGAGACCCAGTACTTC.